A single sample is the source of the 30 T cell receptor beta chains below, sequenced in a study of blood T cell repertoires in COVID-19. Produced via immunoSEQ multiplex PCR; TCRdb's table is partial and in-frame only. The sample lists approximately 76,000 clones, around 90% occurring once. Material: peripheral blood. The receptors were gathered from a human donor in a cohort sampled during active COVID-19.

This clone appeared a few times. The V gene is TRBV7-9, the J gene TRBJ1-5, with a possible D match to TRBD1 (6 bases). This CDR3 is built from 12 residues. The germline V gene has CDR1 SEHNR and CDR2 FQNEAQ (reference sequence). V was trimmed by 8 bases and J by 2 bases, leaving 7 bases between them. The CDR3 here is CASRTGNQPQHF. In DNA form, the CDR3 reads TGTGCCAGCCGGACAGGCAATCAGCCCCAGCATTTT.

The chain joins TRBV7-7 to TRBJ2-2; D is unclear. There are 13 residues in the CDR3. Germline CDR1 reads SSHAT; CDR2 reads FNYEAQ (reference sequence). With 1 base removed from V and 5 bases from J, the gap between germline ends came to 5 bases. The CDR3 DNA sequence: TGTGCCAGCAGCTTAGGGGCGACCGGGGAGCTGTTTTTT. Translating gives CASSLGATGELFF.

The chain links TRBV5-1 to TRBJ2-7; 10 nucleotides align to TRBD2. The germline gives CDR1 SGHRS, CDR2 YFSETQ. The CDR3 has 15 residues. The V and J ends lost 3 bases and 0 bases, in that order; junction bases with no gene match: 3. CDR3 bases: TGCGCCAGCAGCTCGACTAGCGGGCCCTCCTACGAGCAGTACTTC. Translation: CASSSTSGPSYEQYF.

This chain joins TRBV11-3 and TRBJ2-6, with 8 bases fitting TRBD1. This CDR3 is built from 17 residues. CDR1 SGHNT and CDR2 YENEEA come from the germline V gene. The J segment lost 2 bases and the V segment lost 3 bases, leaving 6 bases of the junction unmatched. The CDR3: CASSLGTGGAGANVLTF. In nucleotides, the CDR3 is TGTGCCAGCAGCTTGGGGACAGGAGGCGCTGGGGCCAACGTCCTGACTTTC. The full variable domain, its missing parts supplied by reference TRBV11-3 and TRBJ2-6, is EAGVVQSPRYKIIEKKQPVAFWCNPISGHNTLYWYLQNLGQGPELLIRYENEEAVDDSQLPKDRFSAERLKGVDSTLKIQPAELGDSAVYLCASSLGTGGAGANVLTFGAGSRLTVL.

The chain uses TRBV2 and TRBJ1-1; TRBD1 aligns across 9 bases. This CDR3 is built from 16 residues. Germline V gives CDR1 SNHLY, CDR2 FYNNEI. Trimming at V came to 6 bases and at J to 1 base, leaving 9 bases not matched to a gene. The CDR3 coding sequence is TGTGCCAGCAGACTCCGAGGACAGGGGAGGAACACTGAAGCTTTCTTT. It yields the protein CASRLRGQGRNTEAFF.

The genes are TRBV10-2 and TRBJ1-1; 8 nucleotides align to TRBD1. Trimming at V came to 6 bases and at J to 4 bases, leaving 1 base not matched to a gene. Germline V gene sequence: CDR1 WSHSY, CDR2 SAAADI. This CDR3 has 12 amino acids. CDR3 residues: CASRTGGTEAFF. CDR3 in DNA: TGCGCCAGCAGAACAGGGGGCACTGAAGCTTTCTTT.

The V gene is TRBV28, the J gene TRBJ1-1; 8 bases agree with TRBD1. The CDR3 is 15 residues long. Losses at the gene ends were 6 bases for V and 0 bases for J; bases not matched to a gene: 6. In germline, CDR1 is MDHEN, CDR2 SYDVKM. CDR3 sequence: CASSGQGVVNTEAFF. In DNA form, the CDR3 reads TGTGCCAGCAGCGGACAGGGAGTTGTGAACACTGAAGCTTTCTTT.

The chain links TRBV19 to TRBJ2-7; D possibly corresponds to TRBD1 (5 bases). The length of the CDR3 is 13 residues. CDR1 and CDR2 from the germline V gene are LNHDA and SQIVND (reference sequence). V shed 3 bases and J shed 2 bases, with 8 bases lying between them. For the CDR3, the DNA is TGTGCCAGTAGTATCAGGGTGGCCTACGAGCAGTACTTC. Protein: CASSIRVAYEQYF.

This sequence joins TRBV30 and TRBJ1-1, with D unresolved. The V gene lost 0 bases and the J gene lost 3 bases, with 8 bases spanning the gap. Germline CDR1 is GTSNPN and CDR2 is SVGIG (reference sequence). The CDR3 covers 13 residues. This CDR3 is CAWSVPGYTEAFF. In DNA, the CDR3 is TGTGCCTGGAGTGTACCGGGGTACACTGAAGCTTTCTTT.

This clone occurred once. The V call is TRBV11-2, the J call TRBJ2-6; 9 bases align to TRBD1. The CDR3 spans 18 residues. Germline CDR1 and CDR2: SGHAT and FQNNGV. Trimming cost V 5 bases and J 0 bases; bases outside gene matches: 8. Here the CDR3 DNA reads TGTGCCAGCAGCCGACCGGGACAGGGTGGCTCTGGGGCCAACGTCCTGACTTTC. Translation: CASSRPGQGGSGANVLTF.

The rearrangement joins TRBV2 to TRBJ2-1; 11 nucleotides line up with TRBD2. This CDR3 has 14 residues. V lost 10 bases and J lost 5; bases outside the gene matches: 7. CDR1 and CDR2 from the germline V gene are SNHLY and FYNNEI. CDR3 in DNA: TGTGCCATCCCTAGCGGGGGGCGGAACAATGAGCAGTTCTTC. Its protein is CAIPSGGRNNEQFF.

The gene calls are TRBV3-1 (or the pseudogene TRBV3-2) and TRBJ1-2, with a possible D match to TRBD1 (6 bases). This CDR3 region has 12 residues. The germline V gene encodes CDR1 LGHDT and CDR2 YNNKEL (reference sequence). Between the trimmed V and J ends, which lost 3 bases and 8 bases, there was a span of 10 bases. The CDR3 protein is CASSHGDTGYTF. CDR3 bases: TGTGCCAGCAGCCATGGGGACACAGGCTACACCTTC.

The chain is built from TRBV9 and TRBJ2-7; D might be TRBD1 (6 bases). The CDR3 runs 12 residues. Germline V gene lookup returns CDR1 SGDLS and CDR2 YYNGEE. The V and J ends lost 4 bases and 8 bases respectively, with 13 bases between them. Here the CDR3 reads CASSPAGAQQYF. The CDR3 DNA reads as TGTGCCAGCAGCCCAGCAGGGGCACAGCAGTACTTC.

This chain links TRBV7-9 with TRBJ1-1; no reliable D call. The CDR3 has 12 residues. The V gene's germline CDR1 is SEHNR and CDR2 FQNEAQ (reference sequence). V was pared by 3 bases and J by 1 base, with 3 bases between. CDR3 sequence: CASSFSNTEAFF. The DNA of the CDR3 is TGTGCCAGCAGCTTCTCGAACACTGAAGCTTTCTTT.

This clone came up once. The CDR3 loop reads CATSSPIDGVQPQHF. CDR3 coding DNA: TGTGCCACCAGCAGTCCTATCGACGGGGTCCAGCCCCAGCATTTT. The chain is built from TRBV15 and TRBJ1-5; D call uncertain. The V gene lost 3 bases and the J gene lost 7 bases, with 16 bases spanning the gap. The CDR3 sequence is 15 residues long. Germline V gene sequence: CDR1 LNHNV, CDR2 YYDKDF (reference sequence). The variable domain in full, completed from reference TRBV15 and TRBJ1-5, reads DAMVIQNPRYQVTQFGKPVTLSCSQTLNHNVMYWYQQKSSQAPKLLFHYYDKDFNNEADTPDNFQSRRPNTSFCFLDIRSPGLGDTAMYLCATSSPIDGVQPQHFGDGTRLSIL.

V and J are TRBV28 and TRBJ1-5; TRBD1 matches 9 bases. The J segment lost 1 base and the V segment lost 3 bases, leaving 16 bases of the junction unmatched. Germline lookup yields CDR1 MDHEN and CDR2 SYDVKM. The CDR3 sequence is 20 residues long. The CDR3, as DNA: TGTGCCAGCAGTTTTATCTGGTCCCGGCCACAGGGGGCAAGCAATCAGCCCCAGCATTTT. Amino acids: CASSFIWSRPQGASNQPQHF. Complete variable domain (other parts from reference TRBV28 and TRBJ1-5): DVKVTQSSRYLVKRTGEKVFLECVQDMDHENMFWYRQDPGLGLRLIYFSYDVKMKEKGDIPEGYSVSREKKERFSLILESASTNQTSMYLCASSFIWSRPQGASNQPQHFGDGTRLSIL.

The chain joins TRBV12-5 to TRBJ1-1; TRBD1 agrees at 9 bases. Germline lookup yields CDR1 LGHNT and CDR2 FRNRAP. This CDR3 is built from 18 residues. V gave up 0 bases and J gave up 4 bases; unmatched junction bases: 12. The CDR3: CASGLVLITGGRSTEAFF. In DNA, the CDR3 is TGTGCTAGTGGTTTGGTCCTTATTACAGGGGGCAGGAGCACTGAAGCTTTCTTT.

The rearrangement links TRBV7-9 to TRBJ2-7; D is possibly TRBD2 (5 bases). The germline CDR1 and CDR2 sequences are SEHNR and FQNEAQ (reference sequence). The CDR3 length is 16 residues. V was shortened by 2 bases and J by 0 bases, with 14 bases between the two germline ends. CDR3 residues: CASSLSSERPSYEQYF. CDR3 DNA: TGTGCCAGCAGCTTATCGAGTGAGCGGCCCTCCTACGAGCAGTACTTC.

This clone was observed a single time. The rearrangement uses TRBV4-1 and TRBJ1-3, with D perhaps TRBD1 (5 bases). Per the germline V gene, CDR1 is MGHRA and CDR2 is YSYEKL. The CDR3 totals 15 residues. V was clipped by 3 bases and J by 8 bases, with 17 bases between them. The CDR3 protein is CASSQRAQGVDTIYF. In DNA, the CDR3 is TGCGCCAGCAGCCAGCGCGCGCAGGGTGTAGACACCATATATTTT.

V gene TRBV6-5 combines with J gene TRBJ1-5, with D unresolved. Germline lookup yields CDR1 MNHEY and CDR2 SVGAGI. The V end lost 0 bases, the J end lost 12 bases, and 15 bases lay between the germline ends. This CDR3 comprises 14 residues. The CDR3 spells CASSYSKEVRSQHF. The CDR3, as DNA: TGTGCCAGCAGTTACTCGAAAGAAGTTAGGAGCCAGCATTTT.

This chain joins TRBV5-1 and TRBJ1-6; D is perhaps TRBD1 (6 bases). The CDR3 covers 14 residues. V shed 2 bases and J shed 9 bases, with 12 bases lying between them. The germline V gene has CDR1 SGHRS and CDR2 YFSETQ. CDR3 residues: CASSFETGTSPLHF. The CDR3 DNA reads TGCGCCAGCAGCTTTGAGACAGGCACTTCACCCCTCCACTTT.

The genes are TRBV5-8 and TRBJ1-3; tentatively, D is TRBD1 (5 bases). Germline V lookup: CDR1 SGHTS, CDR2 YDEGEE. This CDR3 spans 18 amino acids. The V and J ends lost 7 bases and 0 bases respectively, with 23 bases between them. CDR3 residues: CASFVSRGPRGSGNTIYF. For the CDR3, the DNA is TGTGCCAGCTTCGTCTCGAGGGGTCCGCGGGGCTCTGGAAACACCATATATTTT.

In DNA form, the CDR3 reads TGTGCCAGCATCCCATGGACAGGGGGCCCCTACGAGCAGTACTTC. It yields the protein CASIPWTGGPYEQYF. The chain joins TRBV5-6 to TRBJ2-7; 11 nucleotides line up with TRBD1. The V and J ends lost 6 bases and 2 bases, in that order; junction bases with no gene match: 7. In germline, CDR1 is SGHDT, CDR2 YYEEEE. CDR3 length: 15 residues.

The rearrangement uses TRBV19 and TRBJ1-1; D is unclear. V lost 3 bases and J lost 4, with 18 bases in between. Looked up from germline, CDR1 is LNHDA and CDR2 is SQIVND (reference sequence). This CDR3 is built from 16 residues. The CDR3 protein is CASSMSRAGRRTEAFF. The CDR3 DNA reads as TGTGCCAGTAGTATGTCGAGGGCTGGACGGCGCACTGAAGCTTTCTTT.

CDR3 sequence: CASSGTGTPSYEQYF. DNA of the CDR3: TGTGCCAGCAGTGGGACAGGGACCCCTTCCTACGAGCAGTACTTC. J is TRBJ2-7 and V is TRBV2, with 8 bases that match TRBD1. The CDR3 is 15 amino acids. With 4 bases clipped from V and 1 base from J, the junction kept 6 bases outside the gene matches. CDR1 and CDR2 from the germline V gene are SNHLY and FYNNEI.

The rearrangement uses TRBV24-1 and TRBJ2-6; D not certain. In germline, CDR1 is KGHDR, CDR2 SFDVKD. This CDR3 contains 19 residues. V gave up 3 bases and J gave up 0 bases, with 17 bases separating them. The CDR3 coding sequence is TGTGCCACCAGTGATACCCGACAAGGAACCCACTCTGGGGCCAACGTCCTGACTTTC. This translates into CATSDTRQGTHSGANVLTF.

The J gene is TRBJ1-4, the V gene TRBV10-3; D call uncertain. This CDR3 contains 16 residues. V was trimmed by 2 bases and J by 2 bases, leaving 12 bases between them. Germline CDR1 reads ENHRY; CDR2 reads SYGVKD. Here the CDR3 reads CAISEEGSHTNEKLFF. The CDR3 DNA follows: TGTGCCATCAGTGAGGAGGGTTCTCATACTAATGAAAAACTGTTTTTT.

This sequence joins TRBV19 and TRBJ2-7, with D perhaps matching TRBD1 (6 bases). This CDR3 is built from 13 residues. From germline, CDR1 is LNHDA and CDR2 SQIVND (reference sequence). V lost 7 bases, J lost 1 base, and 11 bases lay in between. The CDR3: CASNHGTSYEQYF. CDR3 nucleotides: TGTGCCAGTAATCATGGGACATCCTACGAGCAGTACTTC. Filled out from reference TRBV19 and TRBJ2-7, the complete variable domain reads DGGITQSPKYLFRKEGQNVTLSCEQNLNHDAMYWYRQDPGQGLRLIYYSQIVNDFQKGDIAEGYSVSREKKESFPLTVTSAQKNPTAFYLCASNHGTSYEQYFGPGTRLTVT.

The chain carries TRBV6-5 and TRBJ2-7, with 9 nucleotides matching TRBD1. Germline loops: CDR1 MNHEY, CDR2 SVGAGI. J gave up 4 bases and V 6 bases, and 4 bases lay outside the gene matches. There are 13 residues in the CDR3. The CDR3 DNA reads TGTGCCAGCAGCCGGGACAGGGTATACGAGCAGTACTTC. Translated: CASSRDRVYEQYF.

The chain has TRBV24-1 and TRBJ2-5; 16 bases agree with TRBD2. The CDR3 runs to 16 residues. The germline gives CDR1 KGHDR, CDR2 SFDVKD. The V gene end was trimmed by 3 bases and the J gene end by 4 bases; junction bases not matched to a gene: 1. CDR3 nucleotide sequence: TGTGCCACCAGTGATGGGACTAGCGGGGGGGCAGAGACCCAGTACTTC. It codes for CATSDGTSGGAETQYF.